This T cell receptor beta chain appears in the sequencing data of a study of cytomegalovirus exposure and HLA in healthy donors (dated by TCRdb to 2017 to 2019). Turning to the overall study: In an earlier analysis of 450 to 750 of the donors, around 290 Gb of sequence data and 117 million unique TCR beta sequences from about 179 million T cells were reported. An early release that covered around 590 HLA-typed donors contained approximately 300 gigabases of sequencing data and around 85 million unique TCR sequences. Of the roughly 400 genotyped donors, roughly 80% were placed in the genetic ancestry cluster associated with self-reported Caucasian donors. The study aimed to test whether cataloging public T cell receptors could reveal signatures of past pathogen exposure. The study used immunosequencing to profile the T cell repertoires of several hundred subjects and linked those repertoires to cytomegalovirus serostatus. Along with the approximately 600-subject first cohort, a separate validation cohort of roughly 110 different subjects was used. To predict cytomegalovirus infection status, the study combined high-throughput TCR immunosequencing, statistical association of individual TCRs with disease status, and machine learning. A later analysis re-analyzed previously published TCR beta repertoires from about 730 donors and added high-resolution HLA genotyping to study TCR occurrence patterns. The later analysis used no new phenotypic data to find candidate immune exposures, relying instead on TCR beta sequences and their occurrence across donors. An earlier analysis of 450 to 750 of the donors used high-throughput TCR beta sequencing to judge whether each TCR beta V gene segment behaved as functional or pseudogenic. Alongside the repertoire data, information on donor age, sex, ethnicity and CMV serostatus was compiled. In a later genetic analysis, genome-wide SNP genotypes for about 65% of the 666 donors were used, and that subset was treated as a discovery cohort. All discovery cohort repertoires had been generated using a single sequencing platform. HLA typing covered class I and class II loci at four-digit resolution. Typing coverage varied by locus: roughly 629-630 donors for A, B, C, DRB1 and DQB1; 522 for DQA1; more than 600 for DPA1; around 490 for DPB1. Roughly 5 DR-DQ haplotypes were handled as single units for association and clustering, since linkage in the cohort was strong. Among roughly 400 genotyped donors of the cohort, an average of approximately 240,000 unique TCR beta nucleotide sequences was sequenced per donor, of which 15% to 20% were non-productive.

Libraries were constructed by the immunoSEQ multiplex PCR assay. The multiplex PCR relied on a mix of 60 forward primers for TCR Vbeta segments and 13 reverse primers for TCR Jbeta segments. A multiplex PCR assay on genomic DNA amplified the CDR3 region of rearranged TCR beta genes. The amplified TCR beta libraries were sequenced on the Illumina HiSeq System as 87-base-pair reads. For the original study's pipeline: Across the roughly 640 repertoires, a later analysis counted approximately 75 million unique TCR beta chains, 9.5 million to 13 million of which were shared by at least two donors. To remove PCR and sequencing errors, raw reads were error-corrected and collapsed into unique sequences using a nearest-neighbor algorithm that merged closely related sequences. V, D and J gene segments were assigned by aligning CDR3 sequences to IMGT reference sequences. For a sequence to be retained, at least a six-nucleotide match to both a V gene segment and a J gene segment was required. A rearrangement counted as productive if the CDR3 had no stop codons and remained in frame with V and J, and every other rearrangement counted as non-productive. CDR3 was defined according to IMGT convention as the region running from the second conserved V-encoded cysteine to the conserved J-encoded phenylalanine. The earlier analysis of 587 of the donors excluded any sequence lacking an unambiguous match to a single V gene segment. An earlier analysis of 587 of the donors classified V segments as functional when productive rearrangements were above 56.7% and as segregating when the standard deviation between donors was above 5%. A statistical classification framework was built for diagnosing cytomegalovirus status from the catalog of TCR beta chain sequences. In a later analysis, TCR nucleotide sequences were compared against IMGT/GENE-DB human TR gene sequences so that V and J genes could be assigned. In a later analysis, CDR3 sequences and most-parsimonious VDJ recombination scenarios were assigned using the TCRdist pipeline. In a later analysis, each TCR beta chain was defined by its CDR3 amino acid sequence together with its V-gene family, and reads lacking a unique V-gene family were excluded. As a way to deal with suspected cross-contamination and a sequencing artifact, a later analysis dropped 450 to 600 nucleotide sequences that were highly shared and had low generation probability. In a later analysis, a clonal expansion index was calculated for each public chain from normalized within-repertoire ranks of inferred template counts. In a later analysis, generation probabilities were computed using a VDJ recombination model fitted to out-of-frame rearrangements, and the results were checked against IGoR. In a later analysis, hypergeometric tests were used to score TCR-TCR, TCR-HLA and TCR-CMV co-occurrence, with a repertoire-size bias correction applied to TCR pairs. False discovery rates were estimated in a later analysis by permuting HLA or CMV assignments 20 times. In a later analysis, co-occurring TCRs were grouped with DBSCAN, and TCRdist sequence similarity was added when clustering was performed within HLA-allele-positive subsets. Co-occurrence clustering excluded repertoires with fewer than 30,000 or more than 120,000 public chains, plus five with anomalous nucleotide sharing. Imported from immuneACCESS, the table was reduced by TCRdb to in-frame sequences with V and J called. These copies leave out some clones; in studies compared against another copy, an unresolved V gene accounts for under half, and the cause of the remainder is not known. That table gives V, J and clone size, and the DNA gave D and trimming. The sample data list fewer than 150,000 clones, and 60% to 85% of these were observed just once. Together, the top ten hold about 2.5% of the sample.

Overall study outcomes, separate from this receptor: A total of around 150 TCR beta chains were listed by the study as associated with cytomegalovirus. In vitro tests confirmed that a few of the cytomegalovirus-associated TCR beta chains recognize cytomegalovirus antigens. Across donors, most TCR sequences were observed very rarely, whereas some public TCRs were present in many individuals. Because the 87-base-pair reads could not distinguish some IMGT-functional V segments, including TRBV6-2 and TRBV6-3, those segments were excluded. Because HLA typing was unavailable for some donors at each locus, only the typed subset was used in association tests. In a later genetic analysis, fewer N-insertions in productive TCRs were reported among donors in an Asian-associated ancestry cluster than the roughly 700-donor mean. For the cohort, immune exposure information was limited to CMV serostatus. In a later analysis, most CMV-associated TCR beta chains were found to appear HLA-restricted, with HLA associations seemingly driven largely by CMV exposure. In a later analysis, HLA-associated TCR beta chains were found to be more clonally expanded and to have lower generation probabilities than equally common non-associated chains. Correlated functional status among segregating V segments might be attributable to linkage disequilibrium, but an unknown experimental factor could not be ruled out. In an earlier analysis of around 500 of the donors, most TCR beta V segments appeared in productive rearrangements about 87% or about 30% of the time, broadly matching IMGT annotations. In a later analysis, the rate of TCR association differed among HLA loci, with DRB1 alleles having the most associated TCRs and HLA-C alleles having the fewest. At a false discovery rate of 0.05, a later analysis linked around 17,000 TCR beta sequences to specific HLA alleles. In this cohort, only TCR beta chains were sequenced, and detectable features were limited by the absence of alpha or paired-chain data. In a later genetic analysis, a missense DCLRE1C variant was associated with V-gene and J-gene trimming of TCR beta chains, and the association was replicated in an independent cohort. When HLA alleles, especially DR and DQ, strongly co-occurred, attributing TCR associations to individual alleles was difficult. The classifier was reported to diagnose cytomegalovirus status with high specificity and sensitivity in both the original cohort and the validation cohort. The sequencing pipeline was judged likely to have produced a cluster of highly shared sequence variants as a technical artifact. Presence/absence analyses assumed roughly uniform sequencing depth across donors, an assumption that may not hold. The earlier analysis of approximately 540 of the donors excluded roughly 16 rarely observed V segments, including chromosome 9 orphons, because counts were too low. It was suggested by the authors that the approach could potentially be generalized to other disease states and immunological phenotypes. A further reported finding was that TCR beta sequences accurately predicted the HLA-A and HLA-B alleles for most subjects in the first cohort. Several of the top co-occurrence clusters appeared to be linked to parvovirus B19, influenza, CMV and Epstein-Barr virus, according to a later analysis.

On this clone: The antigen it binds to is not known. Qualities for individual bases were not recorded, and no much larger clone is one base off.

CDR1 and CDR2 are drawn from the germline V gene (reference sequence): SEHNR, FQNEAQ. From the cysteine up to the phenylalanine, the CDR3 has a length of 14 residues. CDR3 DNA is the only sequence kept; it has 42 bases, read in frame from the first base. The V end loses 3 bases and the J end loses 5 bases, and a stretch of 14 bases separates them. The cohort comprised more than 550 healthy bone marrow donors. At the time of sampling, all cohort members were nominally healthy, though unrecorded immune exposures were likely present. The donor was CMV seronegative and was included in the group of approximately 350 seronegative cohort members. Each donor provided a peripheral blood sample, and peripheral blood mononuclear cells were used for TCR beta sequencing. Genomic DNA extraction from the blood cell samples was performed with the Qiagen DNeasy Blood Extraction Kit.

The source material was PBMCs. The origin of this receptor is a male donor in good health and CMV-seronegative. Recombination joined TRBV7-9 with TRBJ2-7; TRBD1 is perhaps the D gene, given 5 matching bases. The CDR3 here reads CASSLYPRVDEQYF. The sequenced DNA is TGTGCCAGCAGCTTGTACCCCAGGGTCGACGAGCAGTACTTC.